These 31 T cell receptor beta chains were all obtained from the same sample, sequenced in a study of cytomegalovirus exposure and HLA in healthy donors. A multiplex PCR was run with 60 Vbeta primers and 13 Jbeta primers. Here immunoSEQ multiplex PCR was the method, and the copy in TCRdb shows in-frame clones only, minus some. This table holds about 190,000 clones, 70% to 75% found once. The specimen sequenced was PBMCs. The receptors come from a young man in good health and CMV-seropositive.

This clone was found once. This sequence joins TRBV28 and TRBJ2-5; 9 bases match TRBD1. V dropped 3 bases and J dropped 4; count of bases not matched to a gene: 15. The germline V gene encodes CDR1 MDHEN and CDR2 SYDVKM. The CDR3 is 18 residues long. The CDR3 region has the DNA TGTGCCAGCAGTTTTTCCCCCCCCGGACAGGGGAACCGAGAGACCCAGTACTTC. This translates into CASSFSPPGQGNRETQYF. Using reference TRBV28 and TRBJ2-5 for the parts outside the CDR3, the full variable domain is DVKVTQSSRYLVKRTGEKVFLECVQDMDHENMFWYRQDPGLGLRLIYFSYDVKMKEKGDIPEGYSVSREKKERFSLILESASTNQTSMYLCASSFSPPGQGNRETQYFGPGTRLLVL.

The chain is built from TRBV25-1 and TRBJ2-5, with TRBD1 matching 7 bases. The J call is doubtful: the DNA matches TRBJ2-7 better. From germline, CDR1 is MGHDK and CDR2 SYGVNS. The CDR3 is 12 residues long. DNA of the CDR3: TGTGCCAGCAGTGCGGGACAGTACGAGCAGTACTTC. Amino acids: CASSAGQYEQYF.

The genes are TRBV7-2 and TRBJ1-5; D unclear. The CDR3 is made up of 14 amino acids. Germline CDR1 and CDR2: SGHTA and FQGNSA. V lost 1 base to trimming and J lost 3 bases, with 7 bases between them. The CDR3 DNA is TGTGCCAGCAGCTTAGGGCGGAACAATCAGCCCCAGCATTTT. Its protein product is CASSLGRNNQPQHF.

The V and J genes are TRBV11-2 and TRBJ2-7; D remains ambiguous. Deletions cut 6 bases from V and 3 bases from J, with 9 bases between. Germline V gene lookup returns CDR1 SGHAT and CDR2 FQNNGV. The CDR3 length is 12 residues. The CDR3 region is CASRRGVYEQYF. DNA for the CDR3: TGTGCCAGCAGAAGAGGAGTCTACGAGCAGTACTTC.

Points on this clone: Other DNA variants within this sample encode the same CDR3. V and J are TRBV29-1 and TRBJ1-2; D is perhaps TRBD1 (6 bases). Germline CDR1 reads SQVTM; CDR2 reads ANQGSEA. The CDR3 is made up of 13 amino acids. CDR3 bases: TGCAGTGCCGGGGGGCCAGCTAACTATGGCTACACCTTC. It translates to CSAGGPANYGYTF.

This clone was observed a single time. V usage is TRBV5-1 and J usage is TRBJ1-1; 7 bases align to TRBD1. With V trimmed by 4 bases and J by 4 bases, 10 bases remained unmatched. CDR1 is SGHRS and CDR2 is YFSETQ in the germline V gene. This CDR3 comprises 15 residues. CDR3: CASSLRQGTGTEAFF. The CDR3 coding sequence is TGCGCCAGCAGCCTAAGACAGGGAACGGGCACTGAAGCTTTCTTT.

This clone appeared once. The V gene is TRBV7-3, the J gene TRBJ2-7; 7 positions agree with TRBD2. Losses at the gene ends were 5 bases for V and 0 bases for J; bases not matched to a gene: 7. The length of the CDR3 is 15 residues. From germline, CDR1 is SGHTA and CDR2 FQGTGA. CDR3 DNA sequence: TGTGCCAGCAGCCCCTCGGGGGGAACCTCCTACGAGCAGTACTTC. As protein: CASSPSGGTSYEQYF.

The chain is built from TRBV7-9 and TRBJ2-5; 10 nucleotides agree with TRBD2. This CDR3 is built from 16 residues. With V trimmed by 1 base and J by 2 bases, 4 bases remained unmatched. Germline V gene sequence: CDR1 SEHNR, CDR2 FQNEAQ (reference sequence). In nucleotides, the CDR3 is TGTGCCAGCAGCTTAGGGCTAGCGGGGGCTCAAGAGACCCAGTACTTC. This translates into CASSLGLAGAQETQYF.

This chain connects TRBV6-5 to TRBJ1-1, with 7 bases aligning to TRBD1. The CDR3 is 13 amino acids. Trimming took 3 bases from V and 6 from J; bases not matched to a gene: 4. Germline V CDR1 and CDR2: MNHEY, SVGAGI. CDR3 amino acids: CASSYPGQAEAFF. The CDR3 bases are TGTGCCAGCAGTTATCCCGGACAGGCTGAAGCTTTCTTT.

The chain recombines TRBV5-1 with TRBJ2-5; D remains unclear. The CDR3 sequence is 13 residues long. The germline gives CDR1 SGHRS, CDR2 YFSETQ. V was trimmed by 1 base and J by 5 bases, leaving 9 bases between them. CDR3 nucleotides: TGCGCCAGCAGCTTGACGTGGCGGGAGACCCAGTACTTC. Amino acids: CASSLTWRETQYF.

V and J are TRBV7-2 and TRBJ2-7; 11 bases fit TRBD1. Germline lookup yields CDR1 SGHTA and CDR2 FQGNSA. The CDR3 totals 17 residues. The V gene end was trimmed by 6 bases and the J gene end by 2 bases; junction bases not matched to a gene: 12. In DNA form, the CDR3 reads TGTGCCAGCAGTTCAGACGGACAGGGGGCGCGGACCTACGAGCAGTACTTC. Translation gives CASSSDGQGARTYEQYF.

The gene calls are TRBV5-4 and TRBJ2-3; D possibly corresponds to TRBD1 (6 bases). The CDR3 is 16 amino acids. Trimming cost V 3 bases and J 2 bases, with 16 bases left between them. The germline gives CDR1 SGHNT, CDR2 YYREEE (reference sequence). CDR3 loop: CASSSGQNRITDTQYF. The CDR3 DNA reads TGTGCCAGCAGCTCCGGACAGAATCGTATCACAGATACGCAGTATTTT.

The CDR3 spells CASSVSSSGGGETQYF. In DNA form, the CDR3 reads TGTGCCAGCAGCGTATCCAGCTCGGGAGGGGGAGAGACCCAGTACTTC. The chain links TRBV9 to TRBJ2-5; 8 bases agree with TRBD2. CDR3 length: 16 residues. Per germline, CDR1 SGDLS and CDR2 YYNGEE. V shed 1 base and J 4 bases; nucleotides not matched to a gene: 9.

The chain recombines TRBV18 with TRBJ1-5, with 7 bases aligning to TRBD1. V was clipped by 6 bases and J by 3 bases; unmatched bases: 8. The CDR3 spans 15 residues. CDR1 and CDR2 (germline): KGHSH, LQKENI. The CDR3 here is CASSQVGTANQPQHF. In DNA form, the CDR3 reads TGTGCCAGCTCCCAGGTGGGGACAGCCAATCAGCCCCAGCATTTT.

The rearrangement joins TRBV6-5 to TRBJ1-6; D not resolved. Trimming pared 0 bases from V and 9 bases from J, leaving 15 bases between. CDR3 length: 16 amino acids. CDR1 MNHEY and CDR2 SVGAGI come from the germline V gene. The DNA for the CDR3 is TGTGCCAGCAGTTACTCATGGGGAGAGGTCGGTTCACCCCTCCACTTT. Its protein product is CASSYSWGEVGSPLHF.

The CDR3 nucleotides are TGTGCCAGCAGCTTACATGCCGGGGAGACCCAGTACTTC. It codes for CASSLHAGETQYF. The chain combines TRBV5-4 with TRBJ2-5; D gene unclear. CDR1 is SGHNT, CDR2 YYREEE, per germline (reference sequence). This CDR3 has 13 residues. Deletions cut 2 bases from V and 5 bases from J, with 10 bases between.

The chain couples TRBV5-1 to TRBJ2-1; 9 nucleotides match TRBD2. There are 16 residues in the CDR3. CDR1 and CDR2 (germline): SGHRS, YFSETQ. With V trimmed by 4 bases and J by 0 bases, 5 bases remained unmatched. The CDR3 DNA is TGCGCCAGCAGCCAAAGTAGCGGGAGCTCCTACAATGAGCAGTTCTTC. Its translation is CASSQSSGSSYNEQFF.

This chain uses TRBV11-2 with TRBJ2-1; D perhaps matches TRBD1 (5 bases). Germline assignment: CDR1 SGHAT and CDR2 FQNNGV. Trimming cost V 5 bases and J 10 bases, with 12 bases left between them. The CDR3 contains 12 residues. The CDR3 nucleotides read TGTGCCAGCAGCCCACCCCAGGGAGAGCAGTTCTTC. Translated: CASSPPQGEQFF.

This chain links TRBV29-1 with TRBJ2-1, with D possibly matching TRBD1 (5 bases). V was cut by 0 bases and J by 8 bases, with 11 bases left in between. Germline V CDR1 and CDR2: SQVTM, ANQGSEA. The CDR3 totals 13 residues. The CDR3 DNA reads as TGCAGCGTTGAAGATTCTTGGGGCGATGAGCAGTTCTTC. Translation gives CSVEDSWGDEQFF.

The CDR3 bases are TGTGCCAGCAGCTTGTTAGGGGGCTACATGAACACTGAAGCTTTCTTT. Protein product: CASSLLGGYMNTEAFF. The chain couples TRBV5-4 to TRBJ1-1, with 7 bases matching TRBD1. This CDR3 region has 16 residues. Germline lookup yields CDR1 SGHNT and CDR2 YYREEE (reference sequence). V shed 1 base and J 0 bases; nucleotides not matched to a gene: 6.

The chain recombines TRBV6-5 with TRBJ2-2; no reliable D call. The CDR3 is made up of 15 amino acids. Germline CDR1 reads MNHEY; CDR2 reads SVGAGI. Between the trimmed V and J ends, which lost 4 bases and 0 bases, there was a span of 9 bases. CDR3 protein: CASSFRLTNTGELFF. Here the CDR3 DNA reads TGTGCCAGCAGTTTCCGACTGACGAACACCGGGGAGCTGTTTTTT.

The chain uses TRBV6-1 and TRBJ2-7; D uncertain. From germline, CDR1 is MNHNS and CDR2 SASEGT. The CDR3 runs 11 residues. Trimming stripped 6 bases from V and 1 base from J, with 4 bases between. The chain's CDR3 is CASSPSYEQYF. As DNA, the CDR3 is TGTGCCAGCAGCCCATCCTACGAGCAGTACTTC.

This chain links TRBV9 with TRBJ1-3, with D possibly matching TRBD1 (5 bases). CDR1 is SGDLS and CDR2 is YYNGEE in the germline V gene. CDR3 length: 15 amino acids. V was shortened by 0 bases and J by 2 bases, with 9 bases between the two germline ends. DNA for the CDR3: TGTGCCAGCAGCGTAGGCGCAGGGACTGGAAACACCATATATTTT. Protein: CASSVGAGTGNTIYF.

V gene TRBV19 combines with J gene TRBJ2-3; 10 positions agree with TRBD1. Germline V gene sequence: CDR1 LNHDA, CDR2 SQIVND (reference sequence). The CDR3 runs 18 residues. The ends lost 3 bases at V and 0 bases at J; junction bases unmatched: 9. This CDR3 is CASSMRDRGYLSTDTQYF. CDR3 DNA sequence: TGTGCCAGTAGTATGAGGGACAGGGGATATTTAAGCACAGATACGCAGTATTTT.

A single count supports this clone. The chain carries TRBV9 and TRBJ2-1, with TRBD1 as a possible D gene (6 bases). CDR1 is SGDLS, CDR2 YYNGEE, per germline. Trimming took off 0 bases at V and 5 bases at J, with 12 bases between the two ends. The CDR3 consists of 15 residues. The CDR3 coding sequence is TGTGCCAGCAGCGTAGAGGTCGGACAGCACAATGAGCAGTTCTTC. Protein: CASSVEVGQHNEQFF.

The genes are TRBV15 and TRBJ2-2; D ambiguous. V was pared by 8 bases and J by 5 bases, with 9 bases between. The germline V gene has CDR1 LNHNV and CDR2 YYDKDF (reference sequence). The CDR3 length is 12 residues. This chain's CDR3 is CATRWATGELFF. The CDR3 DNA sequence: TGTGCCACCCGCTGGGCTACCGGGGAGCTGTTTTTT.

The rearrangement links TRBV5-6 to TRBJ2-1; the D is unclear. The CDR3 extends over 13 amino acids. Trimming left V 0 bases short and J 8 bases short, with 9 bases between. Per the germline V gene, CDR1 is SGHDT and CDR2 is YYEEEE. The DNA for the CDR3 is TGTGCCAGCAGCTTGGAATTTGCAGATGAGCAGTTCTTC. Encoded protein: CASSLEFADEQFF.

The chain joins TRBV5-4 to TRBJ2-7, with 7 nucleotides matching TRBD2. The CDR3 is 14 residues long. Germline V gene sequence: CDR1 SGHNT, CDR2 YYREEE (reference sequence). With 10 bases clipped from V and 7 bases from J, the junction kept 17 bases outside the gene matches. DNA for the CDR3: TGTGCCGTCGGGTTGGACTTCGCCGGGGGGGAGCAGTACTTC. Translating gives CAVGLDFAGGEQYF.

CDR3 sequence reads: CASSFTVYEQYF. CDR3 coding DNA: TGTGCCAGCAGCTTTACAGTTTACGAGCAGTACTTC. The chain joins TRBV11-1 to TRBJ2-7; D remains ambiguous. Germline-derived CDR1 and CDR2 are SGHAT and FQDESV (reference sequence). CDR3 length: 12 residues. The V end was cut by 3 bases, the J end by 4 bases, with 7 bases between.

The chain combines TRBV5-4 with TRBJ2-3; possibly TRBD2 for D (5 bases). The germline gives CDR1 SGHNT, CDR2 YYREEE (reference sequence). The CDR3 length is 15 residues. The ends were cut back, 4 bases at V and 6 bases at J, with 18 bases in the middle. CDR3 sequence reads: CASSTRTSLGDTQYF. CDR3 nucleotide sequence: TGTGCCAGCAGCACCCGGACTTCCCTTGGTGATACGCAGTATTTT.

The chain is built from TRBV28 and TRBJ2-5; D is ambiguous. V lost 2 bases and J 1 base, leaving 5 bases between the germline ends. This CDR3 has 13 residues. CDR1 and CDR2 (germline): MDHEN, SYDVKM. CDR3 protein: CASSLHIQETQYF. In nucleotides, the CDR3 is TGTGCCAGCAGTTTACACATCCAAGAGACCCAGTACTTC.